Detailed here is one T cell receptor beta chain. Clones were read by immunoSEQ multiplex PCR, and TCRdb kept only the in-frame ones, dropping some. This sample has approximately 150,000 clones; roughly 84% occur once, and the top ten carry nearly 8%. The data derive from a study of blood T cell repertoires in COVID-19. The CDR3 consists of 14 residues. V shed 7 bases and J 7 bases; nucleotides not matched to a gene: 9. From germline, CDR1 is SNHLY and CDR2 FYNNEI. V usage is TRBV2 and J usage is TRBJ1-5; the match to TRBD1 covers 8 bases. The sequenced material came from PBMCs or T cells enriched from blood (not recorded which). The TCR was taken from a woman aged 45-60 years who had recovered from COVID-19. The CDR3 spells CASKAGGAGQPQHF. CDR3 nucleotides: TGTGCCAGCAAAGCAGGGGGCGCGGGGCAGCCCCAGCATTTT.